This entry is about one T cell receptor (beta chain). Clones were read by immunoSEQ multiplex PCR, and TCRdb kept only the in-frame ones, dropping some. The sample contains 150,000 to 180,000 clones, over 90% of which appear only once. This sample stems from a study of control samples from healthy donors and cancer patients. Between the trimmed V and J ends, which lost 1 base and 6 bases, there was a span of 10 bases. Germline loops: CDR1 SGHDN, CDR2 FVKESK. The CDR3 is made up of 13 amino acids. This receptor was obtained from a man aged 45-60 years in good health. V gene TRBV14 combines with J gene TRBJ2-7, with a possible D match to TRBD1 (5 bases). The sample taken for sequencing was blood. In nucleotides, the CDR3 is TGTGCCAGCAGCCAAGTCGCCAGGGCCGAGCAGTACTTC. Residues: CASSQVARAEQYF.